Listed below are T cell receptor beta chains from one sample, sequenced in a study of technical replicates of blood from several donors. Generated by immunoSEQ multiplex PCR, the TCRdb table keeps only in-frame clones and is missing some. The sample carries 65,000 to 80,000 clones, around 96% recorded once. Sequencing used T cells isolated from PBMCs. These receptors were obtained from a human donor in good health. Both conserved end residues are part of each CDR3. Fields, in order: V gene, D gene, J gene, clone size, CDR3 protein, CDR3 DNA. D genes are given only for firm matches. Clone sizes are given selectively: once, few, many, or a class where the clone is expanded.

TRBV6-1	TRBD1	TRBJ2-3	-	CASSGSQGVTDTQYF	TGTGCCAGCAGTGGGTCCCAGGGGGTCACAGATACGCAGTATTTT
TRBV15	-	TRBJ1-2	-	CATSGPGLSYGYTF	TGTGCCACCAGTGGACCGGGACTTAGCTATGGCTACACCTTC
TRBV25-1	TRBD2	TRBJ2-1	-	CASSETGTSGRYNEQFF	TGTGCCAGCAGTGAAACCGGGACTAGCGGGAGATACAATGAGCAGTTCTTC
TRBV5-3	-	TRBJ1-5	-	CARSLGSVDQPQHF	TGTGCCAGAAGCTTGGGCTCAGTGGATCAGCCCCAGCATTTT
TRBV5-1	TRBD1	TRBJ1-3	-	CASSSQTGGNTIYF	TGCGCCAGCAGCTCCCAGACAGGGGGAAACACCATATATTTT
TRBV9	TRBD2	TRBJ2-7	-	CASSVAGGGRFSEQYF	TGTGCCAGCAGCGTAGCCGGAGGCGGGAGATTTTCCGAGCAGTACTTC
TRBV5-6	-	TRBJ1-2	-	CASSSGLTNYGYTF	TGTGCCAGCAGCTCGGGACTGACTAACTATGGCTACACCTTC
TRBV15	TRBD2	TRBJ2-1	-	CATTSSGRGNEQFF	TGTGCCACCACCTCTAGCGGGAGGGGCAATGAGCAGTTCTTC
TRBV7-9	-	TRBJ1-1	once	CASSSTGRGNTEAFF	TGTGCCAGCAGCTCTACAGGGAGGGGGAACACTGAAGCTTTCTTT
TRBV28	-	TRBJ1-4	-	CASSFAAGFEKLFF	TGTGCCAGCAGTTTTGCCGCAGGCTTTGAAAAACTGTTTTTT
TRBV6-1	TRBD1	TRBJ2-7	-	CATQDREYEQYF	TGTGCCACCCAAGACAGGGAGTACGAGCAGTACTTC
TRBV7-3	TRBD1	TRBJ2-3	-	CASSISAGTGGVLTDTQYF	TGTGCCAGCAGCATCTCAGCCGGGACAGGGGGCGTATTGACAGATACGCAGTATTTT
TRBV6-5	-	TRBJ1-2	-	CASSPGIYGYTF	TGTGCCAGCAGCCCAGGGATCTATGGCTACACCTTC
TRBV11-2	TRBD2	TRBJ2-5	-	CASGTRLAGGRETQYF	TGTGCCAGCGGAACGAGACTAGCGGGAGGCCGGGAGACCCAGTACTTC
TRBV18	-	TRBJ2-1	-	CASSPGRDPYNEQFF	TGTGCCAGCTCACCGGGGCGGGATCCCTACAATGAGCAGTTCTTC
TRBV28	-	TRBJ1-5	once	CASSSSVELKDQPQHF	TGTGCCAGCAGTTCAAGTGTTGAGCTGAAAGATCAGCCCCAGCATTTT
TRBV28	-	TRBJ2-7	-	CASSPLGGRSSYEQYF	TGTGCCAGCAGCCCGCTCGGCGGCCGAAGCTCCTACGAGCAGTACTTC
TRBV4-1	-	TRBJ1-3	-	CASSQDLYRNTIYF	TGCGCCAGCAGCCAAGACTTATATAGAAACACCATATATTTT
TRBV6-1	-	TRBJ2-5	-	CASRGLDQETQYF	TGTGCCAGCAGGGGGCTAGACCAAGAGACCCAGTACTTC
TRBV7-2	-	TRBJ2-1	-	CASSSGTFHLMDEQFF	TGTGCCAGCAGCTCTGGGACTTTCCACCTTATGGATGAGCAGTTCTTC
TRBV14	-	TRBJ1-4	few	CASSQYGQNDLGNEKLFF	TGTGCCAGCAGCCAATACGGACAGAATGATCTCGGTAATGAAAAACTGTTTTTT
TRBV29-1	TRBD2	TRBJ2-7	-	CSALFGTSVYEQYF	TGCAGCGCACTCTTCGGGACTAGCGTCTACGAGCAGTACTTC
TRBV6-1	-	TRBJ2-7	once	CASSEHYEQYF	TGTGCCAGCAGTGAACACTACGAGCAGTACTTC
TRBV7-6	TRBD1	TRBJ2-5	-	CASSLLPDRVETQYF	TGTGCCAGCAGCTTACTCCCGGACAGGGTAGAGACCCAGTACTTC
TRBV27	TRBD1	TRBJ2-7	-	CASSTNWDRDNEQYF	TGTGCCAGCAGTACGAACTGGGACAGGGACAACGAGCAGTACTTC
TRBV7-9	-	TRBJ2-7	-	CASSLVPDEQYF	TGTGCCAGCAGCTTAGTTCCAGACGAGCAGTACTTC
TRBV6-7	-	TRBJ1-2	-	CASSYSTRNGYTF	TGTGCCAGCAGTTACTCGACTAGGAATGGCTACACCTTC
TRBV9	-	TRBJ2-3	once	CASSVVGGNTDTQYF	TGTGCCAGCAGCGTAGTTGGCGGAAACACAGATACGCAGTATTTT
TRBV10-1	TRBD1	TRBJ1-5	-	CASSLEGQLNSNQPQHF	TGCGCCAGCAGCTTGGAGGGACAGCTAAATAGCAATCAGCCCCAGCATTTT
TRBV6-5	-	TRBJ1-1	-	CASTPRGTPWTEAFF	TGTGCCAGCACCCCCAGGGGTACGCCTTGGACTGAAGCTTTCTTT
TRBV4-3	-	TRBJ2-7	-	CASSQGGVTVPYEQYF	TGCGCCAGCAGCCAAGGGGGAGTAACAGTGCCCTACGAGCAGTACTTC